Presented here are 13 T cell receptor beta chains from one specimen sequenced in a study of shared clonotypes between healthy human individuals. Assay used: immunoSEQ multiplex PCR; TCRdb lists only in-frame clones, some missing. This sample carries approximately 980,000 clones, 70% to 85% of them seen once, and the ten largest clones take nearly 1.5%. The sequenced sample consisted of memory CD4+ T cells sorted from blood. Subset of the sample: CD45RA-negative fraction. The receptors were sampled from a man between 18 and 29 years old in good health.

V usage is TRBV25-1 and J usage is TRBJ2-7, with TRBD1 matching 9 bases. V was clipped by 5 bases and J by 6 bases; unmatched bases: 8. Germline-derived CDR1 and CDR2 are MGHDK and SYGVNS. The CDR3 is 14 amino acids. CDR3 DNA: TGTGCCAGCAGTAAGCCCGGGACAGGGACCGAGCAGTACTTC. Its translation is CASSKPGTGTEQYF.

This clone has just a few counts. This sample also contains other DNA sequences that code for the same CDR3. The chain uses TRBV7-9 and TRBJ1-4, with 11 positions matching TRBD1. This CDR3 is built from 14 residues. Per germline, CDR1 SEHNR and CDR2 FQNEAQ (reference sequence). Trimming at V came to 3 bases and at J to 8 bases, leaving 2 bases not matched to a gene. Here the CDR3 reads CASSLGQGGEKLFF. DNA of the CDR3: TGTGCCAGCAGCTTGGGACAGGGGGGAGAAAAACTGTTTTTT.

V gene TRBV5-1 combines with J gene TRBJ2-1, with TRBD2 as a possible D gene (6 bases). Germline CDR1 reads SGHRS; CDR2 reads YFSETQ. There are 15 residues in the CDR3. Trimming removed 4 bases at V and 0 bases at J, with 11 bases between. The CDR3 region has the DNA TGCGCCAGCAGCCTCGGGGGTCTCTCCTACAATGAGCAGTTCTTC. Translating gives CASSLGGLSYNEQFF.

The V and J genes are TRBV11-2 and TRBJ2-2; D remains unclear. The ends were cut back, 3 bases at V and 3 bases at J, with 8 bases in the middle. The CDR3 consists of 14 residues. Germline V gene sequence: CDR1 SGHAT, CDR2 FQNNGV. The CDR3 nucleotides are TGTGCCAGCAGCTTGAACACCCACACCGGGGAGCTGTTTTTT. It yields the protein CASSLNTHTGELFF.

The genes are TRBV7-2 and TRBJ1-6; D perhaps matches TRBD1 (5 bases). The CDR3 runs 16 residues. The germline gives CDR1 SGHTA, CDR2 FQGNSA. The V and J ends lost 1 base and 7 bases respectively, with 14 bases between them. CDR3 nucleotide sequence: TGTGCCAGCAGCTTAGTTGGGGGGGAGGCAAATTCACCCCTCCACTTT. Translation gives CASSLVGGEANSPLHF.

The CDR3 bases are TGTGCCAGCACCCAACAGGGTTATGGGGATGGCTACACCTTC. This gives the protein CASTQQGYGDGYTF. The chain has TRBV2 and TRBJ1-2, with D possibly being TRBD1 (6 bases). CDR3 length: 14 residues. Germline V CDR1 and CDR2: SNHLY, FYNNEI. Trimming pared 7 bases from V and 6 bases from J, leaving 18 bases between.

The V gene is TRBV6-5, the J gene TRBJ2-7; 7 bases are a match to TRBD1. This CDR3 spans 14 amino acids. V dropped 6 bases and J dropped 6; count of bases not matched to a gene: 11. Germline V lookup: CDR1 MNHEY, CDR2 SVGAGI. The CDR3 DNA is TGTGCCAGCAGCCCCGACTCGACAGGGATCGAGCAGTACTTC. Amino acids: CASSPDSTGIEQYF.

V gene TRBV28 combines with J gene TRBJ2-7, with TRBD1 as a possible D gene (5 bases). Germline-derived CDR1 and CDR2 are MDHEN and SYDVKM. V dropped 8 bases and J dropped 4 bases, with 15 bases sitting between them. This CDR3 contains 13 residues. CDR3 nucleotide sequence: TGTGCCAGCCAGGGCCTCTTATCTTACGAGCAGTACTTC. This codes for CASQGLLSYEQYF.

This chain uses TRBV10-3 with TRBJ2-2, with D uncertain. Trimming left V 2 bases short and J 6 bases short, with 7 bases between. CDR1 is ENHRY, CDR2 SYGVKD, per germline. The CDR3 length is 13 residues. CDR3 sequence (DNA): TGTGCCATCAGTGAGGGAAGTTCCGGGGAGCTGTTTTTT. This encodes CAISEGSSGELFF.

This chain joins TRBV4-3 and TRBJ2-3; no clear D. The CDR3 runs to 13 residues. Germline V gene sequence: CDR1 LGHNA, CDR2 YSLEER. V lost 4 bases, J lost 2 bases, and 7 bases lay in between. The CDR3 region is CASSLGVTDTQYF. The DNA for the CDR3 is TGCGCCAGCAGCCTTGGGGTCACAGATACGCAGTATTTT.

The chain uses TRBV2 and TRBJ1-1; D not certain. With 6 bases removed from V and 6 bases from J, the gap between germline ends came to 14 bases. This CDR3 is built from 13 residues. CDR1 is SNHLY, CDR2 FYNNEI, per germline. CDR3: CASREHPLAEAFF. For the CDR3, the DNA is TGTGCCAGCAGGGAACACCCCTTAGCTGAAGCTTTCTTT.

This clone has only one observation. The J gene is TRBJ1-5, the V gene TRBV28, with D possibly TRBD1 on 6 matching bases. In germline, CDR1 is MDHEN, CDR2 SYDVKM. V shed 6 bases and J shed 6 bases, with 15 bases lying between them. The CDR3 is made up of 14 amino acids. The CDR3 protein is CASSNLQGPQPQHF. The CDR3 nucleotides read TGTGCCAGCAGCAACTTACAGGGTCCTCAGCCCCAGCATTTT.

Here the CDR3 DNA reads TGCGCCAGCAGCGTACAGGGGGCAGGCTACGAGCAGTACTTC. Translating it yields CASSVQGAGYEQYF. This chain joins TRBV5-1 and TRBJ2-7; 9 bases are a match to TRBD1. Germline V CDR1 and CDR2: SGHRS, YFSETQ. Losses at the gene ends were 4 bases for V and 3 bases for J; bases not matched to a gene: 5. The CDR3 is made up of 14 amino acids.